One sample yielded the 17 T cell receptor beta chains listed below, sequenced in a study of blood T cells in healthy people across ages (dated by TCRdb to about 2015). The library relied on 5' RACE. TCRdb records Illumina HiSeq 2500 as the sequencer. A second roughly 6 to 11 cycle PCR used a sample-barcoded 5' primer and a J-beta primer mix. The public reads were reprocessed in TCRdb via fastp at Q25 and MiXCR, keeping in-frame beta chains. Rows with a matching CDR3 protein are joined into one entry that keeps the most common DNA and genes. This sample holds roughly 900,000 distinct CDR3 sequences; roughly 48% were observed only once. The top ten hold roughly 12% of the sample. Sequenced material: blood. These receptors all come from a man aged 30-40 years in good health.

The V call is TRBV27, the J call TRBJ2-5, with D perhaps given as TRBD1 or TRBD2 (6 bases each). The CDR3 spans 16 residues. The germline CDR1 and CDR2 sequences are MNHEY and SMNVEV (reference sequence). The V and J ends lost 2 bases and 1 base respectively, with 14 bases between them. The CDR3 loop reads CASSLTGGGTQETQYF. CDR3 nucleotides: TGTGCCAGCAGTTTAACCGGAGGGGGGACCCAAGAGACCCAGTACTTC.

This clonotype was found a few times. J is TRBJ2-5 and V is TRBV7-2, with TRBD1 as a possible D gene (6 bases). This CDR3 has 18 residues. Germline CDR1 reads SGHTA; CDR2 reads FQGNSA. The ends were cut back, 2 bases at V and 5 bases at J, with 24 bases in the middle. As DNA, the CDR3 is TGTGCCAGCAGCTTACTCCCAATATTAATCAGGGGAGCGGAGACCCAGTACTTC. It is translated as CASSLLPILIRGAETQYF.

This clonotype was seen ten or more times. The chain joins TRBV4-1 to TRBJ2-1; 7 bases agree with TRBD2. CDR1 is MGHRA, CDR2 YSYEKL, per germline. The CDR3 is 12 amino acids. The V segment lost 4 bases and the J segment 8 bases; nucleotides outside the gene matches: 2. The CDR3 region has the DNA TGCGCCAGCAGCCCGACTAGCTATGAGCAGTTCTTC. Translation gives CASSPTSYEQFF.

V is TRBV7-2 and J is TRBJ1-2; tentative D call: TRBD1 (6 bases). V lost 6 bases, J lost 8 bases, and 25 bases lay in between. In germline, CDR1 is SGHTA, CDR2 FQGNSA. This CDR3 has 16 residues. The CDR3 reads CASSSRIRGAREGYTF. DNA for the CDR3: TGTGCCAGCAGTTCACGAATACGGGGGGCTAGGGAAGGCTACACCTTC.

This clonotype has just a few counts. The CDR3 nucleotides are TGTGCCAGCAGTTACGGGCGTGGTAACACAGATACGCAGTATTTT. As protein: CASSYGRGNTDTQYF. The rearrangement links TRBV6-5 to TRBJ2-3; D remains unclear. The germline gives CDR1 MNHEY, CDR2 SVGAGI. There are 15 residues in the CDR3. V dropped 2 bases and J dropped 2 bases, with 11 bases sitting between them.

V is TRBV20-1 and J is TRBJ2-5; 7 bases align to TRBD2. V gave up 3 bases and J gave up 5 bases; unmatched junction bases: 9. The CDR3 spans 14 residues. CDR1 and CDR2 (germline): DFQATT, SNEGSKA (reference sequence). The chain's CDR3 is CSASGQAGRETQYF. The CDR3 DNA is TGCAGTGCTAGTGGTCAAGCGGGGCGGGAGACCCAGTACTTC.

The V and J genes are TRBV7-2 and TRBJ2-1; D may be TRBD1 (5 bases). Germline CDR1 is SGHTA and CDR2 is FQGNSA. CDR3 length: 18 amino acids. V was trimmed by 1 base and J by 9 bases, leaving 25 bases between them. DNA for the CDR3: TGTGCCAGCAGCTTAGAGGGGCCGCTCGCTTCGATCAGGGTTGAGCAGTTCTTC. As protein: CASSLEGPLASIRVEQFF.

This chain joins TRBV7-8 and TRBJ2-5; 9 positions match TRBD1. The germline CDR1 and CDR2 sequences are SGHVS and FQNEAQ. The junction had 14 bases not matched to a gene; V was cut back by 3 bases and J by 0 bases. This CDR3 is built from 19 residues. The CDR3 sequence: CASSFPRGERDRDQETQYF. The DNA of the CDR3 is TGTGCCAGCAGCTTCCCAAGAGGGGAACGGGACAGGGACCAAGAGACCCAGTACTTC.

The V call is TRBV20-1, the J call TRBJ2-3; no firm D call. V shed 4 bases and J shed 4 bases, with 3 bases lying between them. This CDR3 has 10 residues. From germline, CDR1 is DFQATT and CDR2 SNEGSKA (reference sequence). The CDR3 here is CSANSDTQYF. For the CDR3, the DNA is TGCAGTGCTAATTCAGATACGCAGTATTTT.

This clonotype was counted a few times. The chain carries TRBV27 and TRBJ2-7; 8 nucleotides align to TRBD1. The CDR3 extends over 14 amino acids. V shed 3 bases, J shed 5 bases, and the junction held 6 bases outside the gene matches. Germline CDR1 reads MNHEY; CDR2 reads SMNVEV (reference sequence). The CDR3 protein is CASSFGQGHDEQYF. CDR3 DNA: TGTGCCAGCAGTTTCGGACAGGGCCATGACGAGCAGTACTTC.

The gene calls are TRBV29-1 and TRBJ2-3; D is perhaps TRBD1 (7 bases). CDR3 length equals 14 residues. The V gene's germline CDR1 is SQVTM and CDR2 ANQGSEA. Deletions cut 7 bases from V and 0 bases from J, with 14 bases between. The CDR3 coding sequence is TGCAGCGGTGATCAGGGGGGTAGCACAGATACGCAGTATTTT. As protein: CSGDQGGSTDTQYF.

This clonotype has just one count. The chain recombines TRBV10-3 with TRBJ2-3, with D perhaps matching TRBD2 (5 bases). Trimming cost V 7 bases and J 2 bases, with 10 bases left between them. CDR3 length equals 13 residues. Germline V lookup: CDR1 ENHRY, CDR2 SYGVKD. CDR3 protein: CAITAEDTDTQYF. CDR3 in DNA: TGTGCCATCACAGCGGAGGACACAGATACGCAGTATTTT.

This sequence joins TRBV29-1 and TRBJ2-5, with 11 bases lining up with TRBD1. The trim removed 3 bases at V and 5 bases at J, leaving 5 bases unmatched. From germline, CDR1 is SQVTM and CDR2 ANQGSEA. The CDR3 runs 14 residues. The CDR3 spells CSVDGTGGRETQYF. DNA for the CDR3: TGCAGCGTTGATGGGACAGGGGGACGGGAGACCCAGTACTTC.

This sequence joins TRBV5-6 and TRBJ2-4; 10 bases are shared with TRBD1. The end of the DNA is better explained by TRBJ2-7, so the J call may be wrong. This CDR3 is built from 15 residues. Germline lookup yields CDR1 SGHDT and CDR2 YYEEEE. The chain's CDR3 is CASSLGGQGGREQYF. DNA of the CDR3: TGTGCCAGCAGCTTGGGTGGACAGGGGGGACGCGAGCAGTACTTC.

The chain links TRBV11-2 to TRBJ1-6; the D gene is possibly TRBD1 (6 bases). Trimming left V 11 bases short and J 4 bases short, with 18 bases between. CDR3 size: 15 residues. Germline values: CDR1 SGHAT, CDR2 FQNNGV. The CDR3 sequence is CAVRKGQIYNSPLHF. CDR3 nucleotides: TGTGCCGTCCGAAAAGGACAGATTTATAATTCACCCCTCCACTTT. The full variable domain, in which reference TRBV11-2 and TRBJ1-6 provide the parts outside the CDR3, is EAGVAQSPRYKIIEKRQSVAFWCNPISGHATLYWYQQILGQGPKLLIQFQNNGVVDDSQLPKDRFSAERLKGVDSTLKIQPAKLEDSAVYLCAVRKGQIYNSPLHFGNGTRLTVT.

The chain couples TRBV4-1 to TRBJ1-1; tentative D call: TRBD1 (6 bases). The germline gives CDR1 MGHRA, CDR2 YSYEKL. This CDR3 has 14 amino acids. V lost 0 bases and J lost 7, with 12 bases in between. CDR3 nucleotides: TGCGCCAGCAGCCAAGAGGACGGGACATTTGAAGCTTTCTTT. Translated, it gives CASSQEDGTFEAFF.

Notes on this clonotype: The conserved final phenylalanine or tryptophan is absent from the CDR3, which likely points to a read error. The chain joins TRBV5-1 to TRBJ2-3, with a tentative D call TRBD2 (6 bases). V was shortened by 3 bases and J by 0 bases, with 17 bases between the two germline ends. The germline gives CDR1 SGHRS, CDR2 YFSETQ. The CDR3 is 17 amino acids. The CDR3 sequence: CASSSYPSASSTDTQYL. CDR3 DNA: TGCGCCAGCAGCTCCTACCCTAGCGCCTCTAGCACAGATACGCAGTATCTT.